One sample yielded the 26 T cell receptor beta chains listed below, sequenced in a study of T cell repertoires in cytomegalovirus infection. Via MiXCR, TCRdb re-called the reads, giving one row per CDR3 protein. The sample holds around 190,000 distinct CDR3 sequences, over 13% seen once. Sequencing was carried out using PBMCs. The source is a human donor in good health (CMV status not recorded). Some clones in this sample may be carry-over from other donors' samples.

This clonotype was seen many times. The rearrangement uses TRBV6-2 or TRBV6-3 and TRBJ2-7, with 7 bases identical to TRBD1. Germline V lookup: CDR1 MNHEY, CDR2 SVGEGT. Trimming at V came to 8 bases and at J to 3 bases, leaving 10 bases not matched to a gene. This CDR3 comprises 14 residues. CDR3 DNA sequence: TGTGCCAGCGTATTAAACCGGGACAGCTACGAGCAGTACTTC. This encodes CASVLNRDSYEQYF.

The rearrangement uses TRBV25-1 and TRBJ2-5, with a weak D call TRBD1 (6 bases). Germline CDR1 MGHDK, CDR2 SYGVNS. The CDR3 contains 14 residues. Trimming pared 3 bases from V and 4 bases from J, leaving 12 bases between. This CDR3 is CASSEMGARETQYF. CDR3 in DNA: TGTGCCAGCAGTGAGATGGGGGCACGAGAGACCCAGTACTTC. The whole variable domain, filled in from reference TRBV25-1 and TRBJ2-5, reads EADIYQTPRYLVIGTGKKITLECSQTMGHDKMYWYQQDPGMELHLIHYSYGVNSTEKGDLSSESTVSRIRTEHFPLTLESARPSHTSQYLCASSEMGARETQYFGPGTRLLVL.

The chain uses TRBV20-1 and TRBJ1-2; D remains ambiguous. The CDR3 runs 14 residues. The germline CDR1 and CDR2 sequences are DFQATT and SNEGSKA (reference sequence). Trimming pared 1 base from V and 8 bases from J, leaving 17 bases between. The CDR3: CSARGNLGVEGYTF. CDR3 nucleotide sequence: TGCAGTGCTAGAGGAAACTTGGGAGTCGAGGGCTACACCTTC.

This clonotype was found many times. The chain carries TRBV7-9 and TRBJ2-7; D gene unclear. CDR3 length equals 13 residues. V was cut by 5 bases and J by 4 bases, with 12 bases left in between. CDR1 and CDR2 from the germline V gene are SEHNR and FQNEAQ (reference sequence). The CDR3 here is CASSAKEPYEQYF. The CDR3 DNA is TGTGCCAGCAGCGCCAAAGAACCTTACGAGCAGTACTTC.

This clonotype was seen many times. The rearrangement joins TRBV10-3 to TRBJ2-2; the D is unclear. The CDR3 length is 12 residues. Germline-derived CDR1 and CDR2 are ENHRY and SYGVKD. Trimming pared 0 bases from V and 6 bases from J, leaving 2 bases between. CDR3 sequence reads: CAISESSGELFF. The CDR3, as DNA: TGTGCCATCAGTGAGTCGTCCGGGGAGCTGTTTTTT.

This clonotype was found many times. V gene TRBV7-2 combines with J gene TRBJ1-1; a possible D gene is TRBD1 (5 bases). V lost 4 bases and J 1 base, leaving 7 bases between the germline ends. Germline lookup yields CDR1 SGHTA and CDR2 FQGNSA. The CDR3 sequence is 13 residues long. Here the CDR3 reads CASSSQENTEAFF. The CDR3 DNA reads as TGTGCCAGCAGCTCACAGGAGAACACTGAAGCTTTCTTT. The full variable domain, its missing parts supplied by reference TRBV7-2 and TRBJ1-1, is GAGVSQSPSNKVTEKGKDVELRCDPISGHTALYWYRQSLGQGLEFLIYFQGNSAPDKSGLPSDRFSAERTGGSVSTLTIQRTQQEDSAVYLCASSSQENTEAFFGQGTRLTVV.

This clonotype showed up many times. The rearrangement joins TRBV7-9 to TRBJ2-1, with a possible D match to TRBD1 (5 bases). The CDR3 runs 14 residues. V lost 5 bases to trimming and J lost 4 bases, with 12 bases between them. The germline gives CDR1 SEHNR, CDR2 FQNEAQ (reference sequence). CDR3 sequence: CASSQKGPYNEQFF. CDR3 sequence (DNA): TGTGCCAGCAGCCAGAAGGGGCCTTACAATGAGCAGTTCTTC. The full variable domain, rest sourced from reference TRBV7-9 and TRBJ2-1, is DTGVSQNPRHKITKRGQNVTFRCDPISEHNRLYWYRQTLGQGPEFLTYFQNEAQLEKSRLLSDRFSAERPKGSFSTLEIQRTEQGDSAMYLCASSQKGPYNEQFFGPGTRLTVL.

The genes are TRBV28 and TRBJ2-7; D is perhaps TRBD2 (6 bases). The germline V gene has CDR1 MDHEN and CDR2 SYDVKM. The CDR3 contains 14 residues. V lost 5 bases and J lost 4, with 15 bases in between. The CDR3 loop reads CASSPPGLQYEQYF. The DNA for the CDR3 is TGTGCCAGCAGTCCTCCGGGACTCCAATACGAGCAGTACTTC. Full variable domain (outside the CDR3, taken from reference TRBV28 and TRBJ2-7): DVKVTQSSRYLVKRTGEKVFLECVQDMDHENMFWYRQDPGLGLRLIYFSYDVKMKEKGDIPEGYSVSREKKERFSLILESASTNQTSMYLCASSPPGLQYEQYFGPGTRLTVT.

This chain uses TRBV20-1 with TRBJ2-3, with D possibly being TRBD2 (6 bases). In germline, CDR1 is DFQATT, CDR2 SNEGSKA (reference sequence). This CDR3 has 15 residues. V was trimmed by 5 bases and J by 0 bases, leaving 15 bases between them. The CDR3, as DNA: TGCAGTGCTCCTCGGGCGGGATCTAGCACAGATACGCAGTATTTT. Its translation: CSAPRAGSSTDTQYF.

This clonotype occurred a few times. The genes are TRBV6-1 and TRBJ1-3; 7 bases agree with TRBD1. Germline V gives CDR1 MNHNS, CDR2 SASEGT. The CDR3 runs to 14 residues. Trimming cost V 7 bases and J 2 bases; bases outside gene matches: 5. The chain's CDR3 is CASIGTATGNTIYF. CDR3 coding DNA: TGTGCCAGCATCGGGACAGCTACTGGAAACACCATATATTTT.

This chain links TRBV7-3 with TRBJ1-1; D gene unclear. CDR3 length: 13 residues. Trimming stripped 0 bases from V and 7 bases from J, with 9 bases between. Germline V CDR1 and CDR2: SGHTA, FQGTGA. CDR3: CASSLTGVGEAFF. The CDR3 DNA sequence: TGTGCCAGCAGCTTAACGGGTGTCGGTGAAGCTTTCTTT.

The chain joins TRBV29-1 to TRBJ2-3; D is unclear. The CDR3 runs 10 residues. Per germline, CDR1 SQVTM and CDR2 ANQGSEA. V was clipped by 5 bases and J by 6 bases, with 6 bases between them. CDR3 DNA sequence: TGCAGCGTTAAAGGGGATACGCAGTATTTT. Protein sequence: CSVKGDTQYF.

The gene calls are TRBV12-3 or TRBV12-4 and TRBJ1-3; D is undetermined. V lost 4 bases, J lost 4 bases, and 14 bases lay in between. This CDR3 is 15 amino acids long. The CDR3 protein is CASSYTEKAGNTIYF. In nucleotides, the CDR3 is TGTGCCAGCAGTTACACAGAGAAGGCGGGAAACACCATATATTTT.

V and J are TRBV10-3 and TRBJ2-7, with TRBD1 matching 8 bases. Germline trimming cut 6 bases from V and 6 bases from J; bases unmatched to any gene: 7. This CDR3 region has 13 residues. Germline assignment: CDR1 ENHRY and CDR2 SYGVKD. The CDR3 loop reads CAISGQGGGEQYF. The CDR3 DNA follows: TGTGCCATCAGCGGACAGGGAGGAGGCGAGCAGTACTTC.

This clonotype has ten or more counts. The genes are TRBV12-3 or TRBV12-4 and TRBJ2-1; 7 bases map to TRBD2. The CDR3 runs to 14 residues. V dropped 4 bases and J dropped 6; count of bases not matched to a gene: 6. CDR3 in amino acids: CASSWGGGANEQFF. In nucleotides, the CDR3 is TGTGCCAGCAGTTGGGGGGGAGGGGCCAATGAGCAGTTCTTC.

V is TRBV7-3 and J is TRBJ2-5; 7 bases fit TRBD2. The trim removed 5 bases at V and 4 bases at J, leaving 4 bases unmatched. Germline values: CDR1 SGHTA, CDR2 FQGTGA. The length of the CDR3 is 13 residues. Written as DNA, the CDR3 is TGTGCCAGCAGCATACTAGCGAGAGAGACCCAGTACTTC. Amino acids: CASSILARETQYF.

This clonotype came up many times. The DNA for the CDR3 is TGTGCCAGCAGCCGCGACAGGCAAGAGACCCAGTACTTC. Translated, it gives CASSRDRQETQYF. The genes are TRBV6-1 and TRBJ2-5; D is possibly TRBD1 (6 bases). The CDR3 covers 13 residues. Trimming took 6 bases from V and 2 from J, leaving 10 bases between them. Per the germline V gene, CDR1 is MNHNS and CDR2 is SASEGT.

The V call is TRBV7-4, the J call TRBJ2-6; 8 bases line up with TRBD1. Trimming removed 4 bases from V and 4 bases from J; junction bases left unmatched: 12. The CDR3 is 18 amino acids. Per germline, CDR1 SGHVT and CDR2 SQSDAQ. The CDR3 reads CASSSPGQVLEGANVLTF. The CDR3 DNA reads as TGTGCCAGCAGCTCCCCGGGACAGGTCTTGGAGGGGGCCAACGTCCTGACTTTC.

This clonotype showed up just a few times. This chain connects TRBV7-3 to TRBJ2-1, with unresolved D. Germline loops: CDR1 SGHTA, CDR2 FQGTGA. CDR3 length: 13 amino acids. Trimming left V 3 bases short and J 2 bases short, with 5 bases between. The CDR3: CASSFSPYNEQFF. The CDR3 DNA reads TGTGCCAGCAGCTTTTCCCCCTACAATGAGCAGTTCTTC. Full variable domain (remainder filled in from reference TRBV7-3 and TRBJ2-1): GAGVSQTPSNKVTEKGKYVELRCDPISGHTALYWYRQSLGQGPEFLIYFQGTGAADDSGLPNDRFFAVRPEGSVSTLKIQRTERGDSAVYLCASSFSPYNEQFFGPGTRLTVL.

This clonotype was detected a few times. The V gene is TRBV10-3, the J gene TRBJ2-1, with 8 positions matching TRBD2. The CDR3 covers 13 residues. Germline V gives CDR1 ENHRY, CDR2 SYGVKD. The junction had 4 bases not matched to a gene; V was cut back by 6 bases and J by 6 bases. CDR3 nucleotide sequence: TGTGCCATCAGCCTAGCGGGTTTCAATGAGCAGTTCTTC. This codes for CAISLAGFNEQFF.

This clonotype has only a few counts. The rearrangement uses TRBV27 and TRBJ1-2; possible D gene TRBD1, 5 bases. V shed 3 bases and J shed 3 bases, with 11 bases lying between them. CDR3 length: 14 residues. Germline V CDR1 and CDR2: MNHEY, SMNVEV (reference sequence). The CDR3 sequence is CASSFYGADYGYTF. CDR3 DNA: TGTGCCAGCAGTTTCTACGGGGCGGACTATGGCTACACCTTC.

This clonotype has more than one count but fewer than ten. V gene TRBV6-6 combines with J gene TRBJ1-5; D is perhaps TRBD1 (6 bases). CDR3 size: 16 residues. The V and J ends lost 2 bases and 0 bases respectively, with 11 bases between them. The germline CDR1 and CDR2 sequences are MNHNY and SVGAGI (reference sequence). CDR3 in amino acids: CASSYKGTNSNQPQHF. In DNA, the CDR3 is TGTGCCAGCAGTTACAAGGGGACAAATAGCAATCAGCCCCAGCATTTT.

This clonotype has just a few counts. The chain employs TRBV6-2 or TRBV6-3 and TRBJ2-1; no definite D call. The CDR3 is made up of 14 amino acids. Trimming pared 3 bases from V and 5 bases from J, leaving 11 bases between. The V gene's germline CDR1 is MNHEY and CDR2 SVGEGT. CDR3 DNA: TGTGCCAGCAGTTATCTACTGGGGAACAATGAGCAGTTCTTC. Protein: CASSYLLGNNEQFF.

This clonotype came up many times. The chain couples TRBV4-2 to TRBJ1-1, with D perhaps matching TRBD1 (6 bases). V lost 1 base to trimming and J lost 5 bases, with 17 bases between them. In germline, CDR1 is LGHNA, CDR2 YNFKEQ. The CDR3 contains 16 residues. CDR3: CASSQGPGEVGTEAFF. CDR3 coding DNA: TGTGCCAGCAGCCAAGGGCCAGGGGAGGTGGGGACTGAAGCTTTCTTT.

This clonotype was observed a few times. This chain connects TRBV5-1 to TRBJ2-1, with D hard to call. The ends were cut back, 3 bases at V and 6 bases at J, with 16 bases in the middle. From germline, CDR1 is SGHRS and CDR2 YFSETQ. CDR3 length: 15 amino acids. The CDR3 region is CASSSGSRLGNEQFF. The CDR3 DNA sequence: TGCGCCAGCAGCTCCGGGTCCCGGCTGGGCAATGAGCAGTTCTTC.

The genes are TRBV12-3 or TRBV12-4 and TRBJ2-1; 7 nucleotides align to TRBD2. The CDR3 extends over 13 amino acids. V shed 3 bases and J 10 bases; nucleotides not matched to a gene: 6. CDR3 nucleotide sequence: TGTGCCAGCAGTTTTCTCTGGGGGGGGGAGCAGTTCTTC. Translated, it gives CASSFLWGGEQFF.